This entry lists 17 T cell receptor beta chains sequenced from one sample in a study of T cell repertoires in cytomegalovirus infection. Their cognate antigens are unknown. TCRdb re-analysed the reads in MiXCR, keeping a single row per CDR3 protein. The repertoire includes hundreds of thousands of distinct CDR3 sequences, about 33% of them detected once, and about 20% sits in the top ten. Sequencing was performed on cultured PBMCs, taken from culture after CMV antigen stimulation. The origin of the receptors is a human donor in good health (CMV status not recorded). Some clones in this sample may be carry-over from other donors' samples.

The chain is built from TRBV4-2 and TRBJ1-4, with D possibly matching TRBD1 (5 bases). Trimming pared 0 bases from V and 7 bases from J, leaving 15 bases between. Germline CDR1 reads LGHNA; CDR2 reads YNFKEQ. This CDR3 has 16 residues. Written as DNA, the CDR3 is TGTGCCAGCAGCCAAGAAACGTGGCAGGGAGGTGAAAAACTGTTTTTT. This encodes CASSQETWQGGEKLFF.

This clonotype has just a few counts. The V call is TRBV5-4, the J call TRBJ1-2, with no clear D. Trimming took off 0 bases at V and 4 bases at J, with 13 bases between the two ends. Germline CDR1 and CDR2: SGHNT and YYREEE (reference sequence). CDR3 length equals 15 residues. As DNA, the CDR3 is TGTGCCAGCAGCTTGGTAGTCGGCATGGTCTATGGCTACACCTTC. It is translated as CASSLVVGMVYGYTF.

In its sample, this clonotype was seen a few times. This chain connects TRBV27 to TRBJ2-4; possibly TRBD2 for D (5 bases). V gave up 2 bases and J gave up 1 base, with 12 bases separating them. The germline gives CDR1 MNHEY, CDR2 SMNVEV (reference sequence). This CDR3 has 16 amino acids. As DNA, the CDR3 is TGTGCCAGCAGTTTAAGGTGGGGAGTTGCCAAAAACATTCAGTACTTC. Amino acid sequence: CASSLRWGVAKNIQYF.

This clonotype has at least ten counts. This chain joins TRBV7-2 and TRBJ2-3; D is possibly TRBD2 (5 bases). Germline loops: CDR1 SGHTA, CDR2 FQGNSA. Trimming pared 5 bases from V and 6 bases from J, leaving 12 bases between. The CDR3 has 13 amino acids. Here the CDR3 DNA reads TGTGCCAGCAGCCCGAGAAGGGAGGATACGCAGTATTTT. It translates to CASSPRREDTQYF.

V usage is TRBV27 and J usage is TRBJ2-2, with D perhaps TRBD1 (7 bases). V lost 1 base, J lost 4 bases, and 13 bases lay in between. Germline lookup yields CDR1 MNHEY and CDR2 SMNVEV (reference sequence). CDR3 length: 16 residues. Written as DNA, the CDR3 is TGTGCCAGCAGTTTATACACAGGGGAGGTCACCGGGGAGCTGTTTTTT. Its translation: CASSLYTGEVTGELFF.

The chain's CDR3 is CASSSRQGALTGELFF. The CDR3 bases are TGCGCCAGCAGCTCCCGACAGGGGGCTTTAACCGGGGAGCTGTTTTTT. This sequence joins TRBV5-1 and TRBJ2-2, with TRBD1 matching over 10 bases. Looked up from germline, CDR1 is SGHRS and CDR2 is YFSETQ. V was clipped by 3 bases and J by 5 bases; unmatched bases: 7. The CDR3 totals 16 residues.

This clonotype was seen only a few times. This chain uses TRBV28 with TRBJ2-1; 7 bases are a match to TRBD1. Germline loops: CDR1 MDHEN, CDR2 SYDVKM. This CDR3 comprises 13 residues. The V and J ends lost 5 bases and 14 bases, in that order; junction bases with no gene match: 12. The CDR3 nucleotides are TGTGCCAGCAGTCCGACGACCACAGGGGTCGAGTTCTTC. Translated, it gives CASSPTTTGVEFF.

This clonotype was seen a handful of times. The rearrangement links TRBV7-9 to TRBJ2-7; D uncertain. The CDR3 spans 14 residues. The germline V gene has CDR1 SEHNR and CDR2 FQNEAQ (reference sequence). V lost 5 bases to trimming and J lost 2 bases, with 13 bases between them. The CDR3 region has the DNA TGTGCCAGCAGCCCGCCCGGGCCTCCCTACGAGCAGTACTTC. The encoded protein is CASSPPGPPYEQYF.

This clonotype was detected a few times. V and J are TRBV19 and TRBJ2-5; D perhaps matches TRBD2 (6 bases). Trimming cost V 3 bases and J 3 bases, with 14 bases left between them. The CDR3 loop spans 15 amino acids. Looked up from germline, CDR1 is LNHDA and CDR2 is SQIVND (reference sequence). CDR3 coding DNA: TGTGCCAGTAGTATCCCTAGAGGCGGGGAAGAGACCCAGTACTTC. Its protein product is CASSIPRGGEETQYF.

This chain links TRBV20-1 with TRBJ1-4; 7 nucleotides match TRBD1. This CDR3 contains 15 residues. Germline values: CDR1 DFQATT, CDR2 SNEGSKA (reference sequence). J lost 4 bases, V lost 1 base, and 6 bases had no gene match. The CDR3 here is CSARATGQINEKLFF. DNA for the CDR3: TGCAGTGCTAGAGCCACGGGACAGATTAATGAAAAACTGTTTTTT.

J is TRBJ2-5 and V is TRBV30, with no clear D. The CDR3 spans 11 residues. CDR1 is GTSNPN, CDR2 SVGIG, per germline (reference sequence). The V and J ends lost 0 bases and 5 bases respectively, with 4 bases between them. The CDR3 reads CAWSVGETQYF. The DNA of the CDR3 is TGTGCCTGGAGTGTCGGTGAGACCCAGTACTTC.

This clonotype occurred a few times. The chain carries TRBV7-2 and TRBJ2-5, with unresolved D. The germline V gene encodes CDR1 SGHTA and CDR2 FQGNSA. The V and J ends lost 8 bases and 2 bases respectively, with 15 bases between them. The CDR3 covers 14 residues. CDR3: CASARVWAQETQYF. Here the CDR3 DNA reads TGTGCCAGCGCCCGGGTCTGGGCGCAAGAGACCCAGTACTTC.

This chain links TRBV7-9 with TRBJ2-1, with D perhaps matching TRBD1 (5 bases). With 5 bases removed from V and 2 bases from J, the gap between germline ends came to 16 bases. Germline V gene sequence: CDR1 SEHNR, CDR2 FQNEAQ (reference sequence). The CDR3 totals 16 residues. CDR3 loop: CASSDPGWTAYNEQFF. The CDR3 nucleotides read TGTGCCAGCAGCGACCCAGGGTGGACCGCCTACAATGAGCAGTTCTTC.

This chain links TRBV7-2 with TRBJ2-2, with 8 bases matching TRBD2. This CDR3 comprises 14 residues. The junction had 6 bases not matched to a gene; V was cut back by 6 bases and J by 6 bases. Germline V gives CDR1 SGHTA, CDR2 FQGNSA. In nucleotides, the CDR3 is TGTGCCAGCAGATTAAGCGGGAGCGCCGGGGAGCTGTTTTTT. This gives the protein CASRLSGSAGELFF.

A few counts support this clonotype. V is TRBV20-1 and J is TRBJ2-5, with D perhaps TRBD1 or TRBD2 (5 bases each). This CDR3 spans 13 amino acids. The germline gives CDR1 DFQATT, CDR2 SNEGSKA (reference sequence). Trimming removed 5 bases from V and 4 bases from J, with 14 bases in between. CDR3 sequence: CSAGGPSGETQYF. The DNA for the CDR3 is TGCAGTGCTGGGGGTCCGAGCGGAGAGACCCAGTACTTC.

This chain uses TRBV7-9 with TRBJ2-1, with 9 bases matching TRBD1. The germline CDR1 and CDR2 sequences are SEHNR and FQNEAQ (reference sequence). The trim removed 9 bases at V and 7 bases at J, leaving 7 bases unmatched. This CDR3 has 13 amino acids. The CDR3 loop is CASPGQGANEQFF. For the CDR3, the DNA is TGTGCCAGTCCGGGACAGGGCGCGAATGAGCAGTTCTTC.

This clonotype was counted a few times. The chain is built from TRBV5-1 and TRBJ1-1; D gene ambiguous. This CDR3 comprises 13 residues. V shed 0 bases and J shed 3 bases, with 6 bases lying between them. In germline, CDR1 is SGHRS, CDR2 YFSETQ. For the CDR3, the DNA is TGCGCCAGCAGCTTGGCTTGGGACACTGAAGCTTTCTTT. This gives the protein CASSLAWDTEAFF. Full variable domain (missing parts from reference TRBV5-1 and TRBJ1-1): KAGVTQTPRYLIKTRGQQVTLSCSPISGHRSVSWYQQTPGQGLQFLFEYFSETQRNKGNFPGRFSGRQFSNSRSEMNVSTLELGDSALYLCASSLAWDTEAFFGQGTRLTVV.